Detailed here is one T cell receptor (beta chain). The record originates from a study of cytomegalovirus exposure and HLA in healthy donors. Trimming took 10 bases from V and 1 from J; bases not matched to a gene: 4. The CDR3 consists of 14 residues. In germline, CDR1 is LGHNT, CDR2 FRNRAP. 60 Vbeta and 13 Jbeta primers were used in PCR. Only in-frame clones appear in the TCRdb table, and some are missing; sequencing was by immunoSEQ multiplex PCR. The sample consists of some 150,000 clones, 60% to 75% of them appearing once. The sample comprised PBMCs. The source is a man aged 25-45 years in good health and CMV-seronegative. The chain couples TRBV12-5 to TRBJ2-1, with TRBD2 matching over 10 bases. This CDR3 reads CATSGRGSYNEQFF. CDR3 nucleotide sequence: TGTGCTACCAGCGGGAGGGGTTCCTACAATGAGCAGTTCTTC.